The next 2 T cell receptor beta chains were all read from a single sample in a study of T cells expressing NK-cell markers. TCRdb reprocessed the 5' RACE reads; each CDR3 protein has one entry and no DNA is given. The table lists 150,000 to 180,000 distinct CDR3 sequences. Sequencing input: blood T cells: a sorted CD56 or NKG2C T cell subset, CD4+ or CD8+ T cells, or bulk PBMC T cells (not recorded which). The receptors originated from a woman aged 50 to 60 in good health.

The V and J genes are TRBV9 and TRBJ2-1; TCRdb reports TRBD1, a call that lacks DNA to check it against. The germline CDR1 and CDR2 sequences are SGDLS and YYNGEE. The CDR3 loop spans 13 amino acids. CDR3 sequence: CASSDLGGNEQFF.

The chain employs TRBV7-9 and TRBJ2-5. CDR1 SEHNR and CDR2 FQNEAQ come from the germline V gene (reference sequence). The CDR3 extends over 14 amino acids. The CDR3 sequence is CASSKTTAQETQYF.